This is a list of T cell receptor beta chains from one sample in a study of cytomegalovirus exposure and HLA in healthy donors. The table came from immunoSEQ multiplex PCR; TCRdb's copy has only in-frame clones and leaves some out. The table includes about 110,000 clones, 83% detected once. Sequences were obtained from PBMCs. These receptors were collected from a man younger than 35 in good health and CMV-seronegative. The CDR3 runs from the conserved cysteine through the conserved F or W. The D gene is left open where the match is weak. Some rows mark clone size as missing; the rest say once, few, many or name a class of expanded clone.

>TRBJ1-3|TRBV28|.|TRBD1
TGTACCAGCAGCGGACAGGGGGCTTCTGGAAACACCATATATTTT
CTSSGQGASGNTIYF
>TRBJ1-2|TRBV9|.|.
TGTGCCAGCAGCGTACAGGGTAGCTATGGCTACACCTTC
CASSVQGSYGYTF
>TRBJ2-7|TRBV5-5|.|TRBD1
TGTGCCAGCAGCTTGATACAGGGGGCTTACTACGAGCAGTACTTC
CASSLIQGAYYEQYF
>TRBJ1-1|TRBV7-2|.|.
TGTGCCAGCAGTGAAGCCGGGTCCATGAACACTGAAGCTTTCTTT
CASSEAGSMNTEAFF
>TRBJ2-7|TRBV7-8|.|TRBD1
TGTGCCAGCAGCTTCCGGGGACAGGGATCCTACGAGCAGTACTTC
CASSFRGQGSYEQYF
>TRBJ1-2|TRBV7-9|.|TRBD1
TGTGCCACCCAACCTGGGACAGCAGGGCCTAACTATGGCTACACCTTC
CATQPGTAGPNYGYTF
>TRBJ2-7|TRBV2|.|TRBD1
TGTGCCAGTCAGGGGGCAGGGTACGAGCAGTACTTC
CASQGAGYEQYF
>TRBJ1-1|TRBV6-5|.|.
TGTGCCAGCAGTTACGGAGGTGCGAACACTGAAGCTTTCTTT
CASSYGGANTEAFF
>TRBJ1-2|TRBV5-6|few|.
TGTGCCAGCAGCTTTCGTTTCAGGGCCTCTAACTATGGCTACACCTTC
CASSFRFRASNYGYTF
>TRBJ1-1|TRBV6-1|few|TRBD1
TGTGCCACCACTCGGACAGGGGTCATCTCTGAAGCTTTCTTT
CATTRTGVISEAFF
>TRBJ1-1|TRBV5-4|.|.
TGTGCCAGCAGCTTGGCCGGGGTTACTCGTGAAGCTTTCTTT
CASSLAGVTREAFF
>TRBJ1-5|TRBV16|.|.
TGTGCCAGCAGCCAATCGAATCGGCCGGGGGAAGGACAGCCCCAGCATTTT
CASSQSNRPGEGQPQHF
>TRBJ2-7|TRBV6-5|.|.
TGTGCCAGCAGCTTAGTGAAGGGGTACGAGCAGTACTTC
CASSLVKGYEQYF
>TRBJ2-1|TRBV4-1|few|.
TGCGCCAGCAGCCAGGCCACCCCCAATGAGCAGTTCTTC
CASSQATPNEQFF
>TRBJ1-2|TRBV7-2|.|.
TGTGCCAGCAGCTCCCGGGGCTATGGCTACACCTTC
CASSSRGYGYTF
>TRBJ1-3|TRBV19|.|.
TGTGCCAGTAGTTGGACATTTCCCAGCTCTGGAAACACCATATATTTT
CASSWTFPSSGNTIYF
>TRBJ1-1|TRBV9|once|TRBD1
TGTGCCAGCAGCGTAGCGGAGACAGGGAGGGCTTTCTTT
CASSVAETGRAFF
>TRBJ2-5|TRBV5-1|.|TRBD1
TGCGCCAGCAGCGCCGGGACAGCTAAAGAGACCCAGTACTTC
CASSAGTAKETQYF
>TRBJ2-7|TRBV7-9|once|.
TGTTCCAGCAGCTGGACTGGCTACGAGCAGTACTTC
CSSSWTGYEQYF
>TRBJ1-1|TRBV7-2|.|.
TGTGCCAGCAGCTTAGCGGTGGCTTACACTGAAGCTTTCTTT
CASSLAVAYTEAFF
>TRBJ2-1|TRBV28|.|.
TGTGCCAGCAGGGGACTTAATGACAATGAGCAGTTCTTC
CASRGLNDNEQFF
>TRBJ1-4|TRBV28|.|TRBD1
TGTGCCAGCAGTCGTGACAGGGCCACTAATGAAAAACTGTTTTTT
CASSRDRATNEKLFF
>TRBJ1-2|TRBV6-5|.|.
TGTGCCAGCAGTTTGAGGGCTACCAACTATGGCTACACCTTC
CASSLRATNYGYTF
>TRBJ2-3|TRBV7-2|.|.
TGTGCCAGCAGCCCAACCAGCGATCGGGATACGCAGTATTTT
CASSPTSDRDTQYF
>TRBJ2-7|TRBV5-6|.|.
TGTGCCAGCAGCCTTGGAGGAGGGTCTACCTACGAGCAGTACTTC
CASSLGGGSTYEQYF
>TRBJ1-1|TRBV30|few|.
TGTGCCTGGGCTCGAGGGGGGGGTGGGTGGATGAACACTGAAGCTTTCTTT
CAWARGGGGWMNTEAFF
>TRBJ2-1|TRBV27|.|TRBD2
TGTGCCAGCAGTTTCAGACTAGCGGGAGGCAATGAGCAGTTCTTC
CASSFRLAGGNEQFF
>TRBJ2-5|TRBV6-5|.|.
TGTGCCAGCAGTGTATCGGACAGCCAAGAGACCCAGTACTTC
CASSVSDSQETQYF
>TRBJ2-3|TRBV7-2|.|TRBD2
TGTGCCAGCAGCTTAAGCTTGAGCGGGGCCCTAACAGATACGCAGTATTTT
CASSLSLSGALTDTQYF
>TRBJ2-7|TRBV9|.|TRBD2
TGTGCCAGCAGCGTACTAGCGGGAGTGGGAGAGCAGTACTTC
CASSVLAGVGEQYF
>TRBJ2-7|TRBV6-5|.|.
TGTGCCAGCAGCGCGACAGACTCCTACGAGCAGTACTTC
CASSATDSYEQYF
>TRBJ2-7|TRBV2|.|.
TGTGCCAGCAGGAGAACCACCTACGAGCAGTACTTC
CASRRTTYEQYF
>TRBJ2-7|TRBV13|.|TRBD1
TGTGCCAGCAGCTTACCAGGGGGCTCCTACGAGCAGTACTTC
CASSLPGGSYEQYF
>TRBJ2-3|TRBV5-1|.|TRBD1
TGCGCCAGCAGCCGTGACAGGGGGCGGTCAGATACGCAGTATTTT
CASSRDRGRSDTQYF
>TRBJ1-2|TRBV18|.|TRBD1
TGTGCCAGCTCACTGCCCGACAGGGATCCCTATGGCTACACCTTC
CASSLPDRDPYGYTF
>TRBJ1-3|TRBV28|.|TRBD1
TGTGCCAGCAGTTCACCCCAGGGGGCTGGAAACACCATATATTTT
CASSSPQGAGNTIYF
>TRBJ2-7|TRBV25-1|.|TRBD1
TGTGCCAGCAGTGAAAATGGGCAGGGGGCTACCTACGAGCAGTACTTC
CASSENGQGATYEQYF
>TRBJ2-5|TRBV19|once|.
TGTGCCAGTAGTATAGTGGGGCTAGAAGAGACCCAGTACTTC
CASSIVGLEETQYF
>TRBJ2-3|TRBV2|.|TRBD2
TGTGCCAGCAGGATAGCGGGAGGGGGAGCAGATACGCAGTATTTT
CASRIAGGGADTQYF
>TRBJ1-2|TRBV2|.|TRBD1
TGTGCCAGCAGTGACACGACAGGGCCTAACTATGGCTACACCTTC
CASSDTTGPNYGYTF